Shown below are 24 T cell receptor beta chains from a single sample sequenced in a study of type 1 regulatory T cells. TCRdb independently ran MiXCR on the reads; one entry per CDR3 protein. The sample has approximately 72,000 distinct CDR3 sequences, around 63% seen once. Their antigen targets remain unknown. Material for sequencing was cultured T cells, either the whole culture or a sorted T cell fraction (not recorded which). The subset is: Tr1-enriched cell product generated in vitro against host alloantigens. The receptors were gathered from a human donor in good health.

This clonotype has only a few counts. The V call is TRBV3-1, the J call TRBJ2-7; D gene unclear. V was cut by 4 bases and J by 0 bases, with 16 bases left in between. From germline, CDR1 is LGHDT and CDR2 YNNKEL (reference sequence). This CDR3 is 16 amino acids long. The CDR3 DNA is TGTGCCAGCAGCCCCGGGCTACCGGCAGTCTCCTACGAGCAGTACTTC. This translates into CASSPGLPAVSYEQYF.

This chain connects TRBV7-2 to TRBJ2-1, with D possibly being TRBD1 (5 bases). Germline loops: CDR1 SGHTA, CDR2 FQGNSA. V lost 2 bases, J lost 6 bases, and 11 bases lay in between. The CDR3 has 14 residues. The DNA for the CDR3 is TGTGCCAGCAGCTTAACAGGTTTGGGCAATGAGCAGTTCTTC. Its translation: CASSLTGLGNEQFF. The full variable domain, in which reference TRBV7-2 and TRBJ2-1 provide the parts outside the CDR3, is GAGVSQSPSNKVTEKGKDVELRCDPISGHTALYWYRQSLGQGLEFLIYFQGNSAPDKSGLPSDRFSAERTGGSVSTLTIQRTQQEDSAVYLCASSLTGLGNEQFFGPGTRLTVL.

The chain is built from TRBV5-1 and TRBJ2-1, with D tentatively TRBD1 or TRBD2 (5 bases each). This CDR3 is built from 13 residues. Germline values: CDR1 SGHRS, CDR2 YFSETQ. V shed 7 bases and J shed 0 bases, with 8 bases lying between them. In DNA form, the CDR3 reads TGCGCCAGCGGGACGGACTCCTACAATGAGCAGTTCTTC. Translation: CASGTDSYNEQFF. Full variable domain (rest looked up from reference TRBV5-1 and TRBJ2-1): KAGVTQTPRYLIKTRGQQVTLSCSPISGHRSVSWYQQTPGQGLQFLFEYFSETQRNKGNFPGRFSGRQFSNSRSEMNVSTLELGDSALYLCASGTDSYNEQFFGPGTRLTVL.

The gene calls are TRBV20-1 and TRBJ2-5; the D is unclear. The V end lost 2 bases, the J end lost 4 bases, and 14 bases lay between the germline ends. The CDR3 is 14 residues long. Germline assignment: CDR1 DFQATT and CDR2 SNEGSKA (reference sequence). The CDR3 DNA follows: TGCAGTGCTAGAACGAAGGGATTTCCAGAGACCCAGTACTTC. This encodes CSARTKGFPETQYF.

This clonotype was picked up a small number of times. V gene TRBV6-5 combines with J gene TRBJ2-7, with D possibly called TRBD1 or TRBD2 (5 bases each). The length of the CDR3 is 15 residues. V was shortened by 10 bases and J by 4 bases, with 23 bases between the two germline ends. Per germline, CDR1 MNHEY and CDR2 SVGAGI. CDR3 sequence (DNA): TGTGCCACCAAACGAGGGACGTCCCCGCAATACGAGCAGTACTTC. Its translation is CATKRGTSPQYEQYF.

V is TRBV20-1 and J is TRBJ2-5; a possible D gene is TRBD1 (5 bases). The CDR3 consists of 16 residues. Looked up from germline, CDR1 is DFQATT and CDR2 is SNEGSKA (reference sequence). V was pared by 4 bases and J by 5 bases, with 23 bases between. The CDR3 DNA reads TGCAGTGCTAACCTGAACTTTGCAGGGTCCGGGGAGACCCAGTACTTC. Translation gives CSANLNFAGSGETQYF.

The chain combines TRBV6-1 with TRBJ2-5; D unresolved. Trimming stripped 2 bases from V and 6 bases from J, with 7 bases between. Germline V gives CDR1 MNHNS, CDR2 SASEGT. CDR3 length: 12 residues. The CDR3 spells CASSERKQTQYF. In nucleotides, the CDR3 is TGTGCCAGCAGTGAAAGGAAACAGACCCAGTACTTC.

The chain has TRBV12-3 or TRBV12-4 and TRBJ2-1, with TRBD2 as a possible D gene (6 bases). The CDR3 is 14 residues long. V lost 7 bases to trimming and J lost 6 bases, with 16 bases between them. CDR3 residues: CASTPLGGANEQFF. The CDR3 bases are TGTGCCAGCACCCCTCTGGGGGGAGCCAATGAGCAGTTCTTC.

The rearrangement uses TRBV15 and TRBJ2-1; D is undetermined. The germline gives CDR1 LNHNV, CDR2 YYDKDF (reference sequence). This CDR3 comprises 13 residues. The V and J ends lost 4 bases and 8 bases respectively, with 12 bases between them. CDR3 in amino acids: CATSTPPLDEQFF. The CDR3 nucleotides are TGTGCCACCAGCACCCCCCCCTTGGATGAGCAGTTCTTC.

V and J are TRBV20-1 and TRBJ2-1; 7 nucleotides match TRBD1. CDR1 DFQATT and CDR2 SNEGSKA come from the germline V gene (reference sequence). The V segment lost 4 bases and the J segment 3 bases; nucleotides outside the gene matches: 3. The CDR3 consists of 13 residues. In DNA, the CDR3 is TGCAGTGCTACCCGGGACAGCTACAATGAGCAGTTCTTC. As protein: CSATRDSYNEQFF.

The V call is TRBV6-1, the J call TRBJ2-7; 11 bases line up with TRBD2. Germline V gives CDR1 MNHNS, CDR2 SASEGT. V lost 6 bases and J lost 2; bases outside the gene matches: 0. The CDR3 consists of 13 residues. Here the CDR3 DNA reads TGTGCCAGCAGGACTAGCGGGACCTACGAGCAGTACTTC. Amino acid sequence: CASRTSGTYEQYF.

The gene calls are TRBV5-4 and TRBJ2-7; a possible D gene is TRBD1 (5 bases). The germline gives CDR1 SGHNT, CDR2 YYREEE (reference sequence). The V and J ends lost 6 bases and 0 bases respectively, with 16 bases between them. The CDR3 is 15 residues long. CDR3 residues: CASNSGDRPSYEQYF. In DNA, the CDR3 is TGTGCCAGCAACTCAGGAGACAGACCCTCCTACGAGCAGTACTTC.

The J gene is TRBJ1-6, the V gene TRBV27; D unclear. Trimming pared 6 bases from V and 5 bases from J, leaving 11 bases between. CDR1 is MNHEY and CDR2 is SMNVEV in the germline V gene (reference sequence). CDR3 size: 14 residues. CDR3 DNA sequence: TGTGCCAGCAGCTTCCAGACGGATAATTCACCCCTCCACTTT. Its translation is CASSFQTDNSPLHF.

In this sample, this clonotype turned up a few times. The chain has TRBV18 and TRBJ2-7, with D unclear. Germline CDR1 and CDR2: KGHSH and LQKENI. The CDR3 covers 15 residues. Deletions cut 2 bases from V and 0 bases from J, with 11 bases between. The CDR3 loop is CASSPSRKSSYEQYF. DNA of the CDR3: TGTGCCAGCTCACCATCCAGGAAAAGCTCCTACGAGCAGTACTTC.

CDR3 residues: CASSIRGGVGRNTEAFF. The CDR3 nucleotides read TGTGCCAGTAGTATCCGCGGGGGCGTTGGGCGGAACACTGAAGCTTTCTTT. This chain connects TRBV19 to TRBJ1-1; D perhaps matches TRBD1 (6 bases). V shed 3 bases and J shed 1 base, with 18 bases lying between them. CDR3 length: 17 amino acids. Germline loops: CDR1 LNHDA, CDR2 SQIVND (reference sequence).

This clonotype was found once. The chain couples TRBV5-1 to TRBJ2-1; a possible D gene is TRBD2 (5 bases). V dropped 0 bases and J dropped 12 bases, with 13 bases sitting between them. From germline, CDR1 is SGHRS and CDR2 YFSETQ. There are 13 residues in the CDR3. The CDR3 region is CASSLGLDFPQFF. CDR3 coding DNA: TGCGCCAGCAGCTTGGGCCTGGACTTCCCGCAGTTCTTC.

A few counts support this clonotype. V usage is TRBV6-2 or TRBV6-3 and J usage is TRBJ2-2, with D perhaps assigned TRBD1 or TRBD2 (5 bases each). The length of the CDR3 is 14 residues. Germline V CDR1 and CDR2: MNHEY, SVGEGT. The V and J ends lost 6 bases and 6 bases respectively, with 14 bases between them. CDR3 region: CASRTGDGAGELFF. CDR3 in DNA: TGTGCCAGCAGGACCGGGGACGGGGCCGGGGAGCTGTTTTTT.

This clonotype was detected only a few times. The CDR3 DNA reads TGTGCCAGCTCACACAGGGAGCTAGGAGAGCAGTTCTTC. Translation: CASSHRELGEQFF. This chain connects TRBV6-1 to TRBJ2-1; a weak D match, TRBD1 (6 bases). The germline gives CDR1 MNHNS, CDR2 SASEGT. The CDR3 runs to 13 residues. Trimming left V 8 bases short and J 10 bases short, with 18 bases between.

Judged by abundance, this clonotype is medium-sized. This chain uses TRBV20-1 with TRBJ1-3; D may be TRBD1 (5 bases). CDR1 and CDR2 from the germline V gene are DFQATT and SNEGSKA (reference sequence). The CDR3 is made up of 15 amino acids. V lost 1 base and J lost 4, with 14 bases in between. The CDR3 is CSARASGAGGNTIYF. CDR3 nucleotide sequence: TGCAGTGCTAGAGCATCTGGGGCCGGGGGAAACACCATATATTTT.

The chain carries TRBV2 and TRBJ1-5, with 9 bases lining up with TRBD1. CDR3 length equals 15 residues. Germline V gene sequence: CDR1 SNHLY, CDR2 FYNNEI. V was clipped by 6 bases and J by 1 base; unmatched bases: 4. CDR3 amino acids: CASRGTGRSNQPQHF. The DNA for the CDR3 is TGTGCCAGCAGGGGGACAGGGAGGAGCAATCAGCCCCAGCATTTT.

This clonotype showed up just once. The V call is TRBV20-1, the J call TRBJ2-1, with 8 bases aligning to TRBD2. CDR3 length: 14 residues. The germline V gene encodes CDR1 DFQATT and CDR2 SNEGSKA (reference sequence). Trimming cost V 5 bases and J 6 bases; bases outside gene matches: 9. The DNA for the CDR3 is TGCAGTGCTCACGGGGATAGCGGGACCAATGAGCAGTTCTTC. It encodes CSAHGDSGTNEQFF.

This CDR3 is CSAMTGNTEAFF. Written as DNA, the CDR3 is TGCAGTGCGATGACAGGGAACACTGAAGCTTTCTTT. The chain is built from TRBV20-1 and TRBJ1-1; a weak D match, TRBD1 (6 bases). This CDR3 spans 12 amino acids. Trimming removed 6 bases at V and 1 base at J, with 9 bases between. Germline-derived CDR1 and CDR2 are DFQATT and SNEGSKA (reference sequence).

This clonotype was seen only a few times. The rearrangement links TRBV6-6 to TRBJ2-7; D not certain. Germline V gene sequence: CDR1 MNHNY, CDR2 SVGAGI (reference sequence). The CDR3 loop spans 15 amino acids. V was trimmed by 4 bases and J by 2 bases, leaving 15 bases between them. This CDR3 is CASSCTSGPPYEQYF. The CDR3, as DNA: TGTGCCAGCAGTTGTACCAGTGGGCCGCCCTACGAGCAGTACTTC.

This chain links TRBV11-1 with TRBJ2-1, with 14 bases aligning to TRBD2. V shed 4 bases, J shed 6 bases, and the junction held 5 bases outside the gene matches. The CDR3 totals 16 residues. Germline V lookup: CDR1 SGHAT, CDR2 FQDESV (reference sequence). The chain's CDR3 is CASSSGTSGGPNEQFF. The DNA for the CDR3 is TGTGCCAGCAGCTCCGGGACTAGCGGGGGACCCAATGAGCAGTTCTTC.